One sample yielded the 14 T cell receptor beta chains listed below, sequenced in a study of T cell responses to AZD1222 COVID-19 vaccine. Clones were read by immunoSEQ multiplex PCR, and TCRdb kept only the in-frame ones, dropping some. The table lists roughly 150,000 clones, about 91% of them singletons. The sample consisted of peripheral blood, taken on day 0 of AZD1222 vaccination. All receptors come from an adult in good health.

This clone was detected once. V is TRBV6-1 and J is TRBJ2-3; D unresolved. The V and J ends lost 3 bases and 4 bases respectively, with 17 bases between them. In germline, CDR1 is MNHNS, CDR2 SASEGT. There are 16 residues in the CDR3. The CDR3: CASSERQHGAADTQYF. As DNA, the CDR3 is TGTGCCAGCAGTGAGCGCCAGCACGGAGCCGCAGATACGCAGTATTTT.

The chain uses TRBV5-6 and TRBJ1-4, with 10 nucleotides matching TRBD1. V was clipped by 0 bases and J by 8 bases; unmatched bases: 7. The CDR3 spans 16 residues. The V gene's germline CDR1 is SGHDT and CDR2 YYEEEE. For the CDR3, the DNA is TGTGCCAGCAGCTTGGTTGGGACAGGGGAAGGCGAAAAACTGTTTTTT. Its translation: CASSLVGTGEGEKLFF.

CDR3 sequence: CASSQVRSGRGLNEQFF. The CDR3 coding sequence is TGCGCCAGCAGCCAAGTTCGCAGTGGGAGAGGGCTAAATGAGCAGTTCTTC. The chain couples TRBV4-1 to TRBJ2-1; a weak D match, TRBD2 (5 bases). This CDR3 comprises 17 residues. The germline V and J ends were trimmed by 1 base and 7 bases, with 20 bases remaining between them. Germline CDR1 is MGHRA and CDR2 is YSYEKL.

CDR3 sequence: CATTPGIEQYF. CDR3 nucleotides: TGTGCCACCACCCCGGGTATCGAGCAGTACTTC. V gene TRBV2 combines with J gene TRBJ2-7; D unresolved. Deletions cut 10 bases from V and 6 bases from J, with 13 bases between. The CDR3 runs to 11 residues. From germline, CDR1 is SNHLY and CDR2 FYNNEI.

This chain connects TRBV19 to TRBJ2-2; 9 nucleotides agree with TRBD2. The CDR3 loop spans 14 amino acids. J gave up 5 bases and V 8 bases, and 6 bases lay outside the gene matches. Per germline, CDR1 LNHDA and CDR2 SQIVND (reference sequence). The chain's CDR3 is CASLGTSRTGELFF. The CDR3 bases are TGTGCCAGTCTAGGGACTAGCCGGACCGGGGAGCTGTTTTTT.

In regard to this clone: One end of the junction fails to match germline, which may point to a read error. CDR3 region: CASSITAGQYEQYF. CDR3 coding DNA: TGTGCCAGCAGCATAACCGCGGGGCAGTACGAGCAGTACTTC. The V call is TRBV7-3, the J call TRBJ2-7; D is perhaps TRBD2 (6 bases). Germline CDR1 reads SGHTA; CDR2 reads FQGTGA. The CDR3 contains 14 residues.

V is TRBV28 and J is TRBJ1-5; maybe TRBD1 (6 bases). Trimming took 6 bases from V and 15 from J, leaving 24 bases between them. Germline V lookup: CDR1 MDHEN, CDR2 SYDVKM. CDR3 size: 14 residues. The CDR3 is CASSTPLGARYGHF. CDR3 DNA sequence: TGTGCCAGCAGCACACCGTTGGGGGCAAGGTATGGGCATTTT.

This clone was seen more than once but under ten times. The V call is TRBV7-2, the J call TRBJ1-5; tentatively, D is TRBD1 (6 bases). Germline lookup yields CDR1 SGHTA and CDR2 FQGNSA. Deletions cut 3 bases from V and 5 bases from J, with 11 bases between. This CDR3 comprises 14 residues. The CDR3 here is CASSLFPGDQPQHF. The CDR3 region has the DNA TGTGCCAGCAGCTTGTTCCCAGGGGATCAGCCCCAGCATTTT.

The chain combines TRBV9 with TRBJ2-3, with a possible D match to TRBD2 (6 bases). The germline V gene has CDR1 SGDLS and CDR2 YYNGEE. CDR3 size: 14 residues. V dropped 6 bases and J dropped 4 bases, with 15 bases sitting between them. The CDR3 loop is CASTLGGAPDTQYF. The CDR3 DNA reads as TGTGCCAGCACCCTAGGAGGGGCCCCAGATACGCAGTATTTT. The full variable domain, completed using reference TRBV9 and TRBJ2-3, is DSGVTQTPKHLITATGQRVTLRCSPRSGDLSVYWYQQSLDQGLQFLIQYYNGEERAKGNILERFSAQQFPDLHSELNLSSLELGDSALYFCASTLGGAPDTQYFGPGTRLTVL.

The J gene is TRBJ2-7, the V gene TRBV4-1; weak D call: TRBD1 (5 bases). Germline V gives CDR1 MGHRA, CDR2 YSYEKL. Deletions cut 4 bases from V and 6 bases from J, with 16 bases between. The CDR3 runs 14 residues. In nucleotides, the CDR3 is TGCGCCAGCAGCCGAGGACAAAACGTCCCCGAGCAGTACTTC. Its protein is CASSRGQNVPEQYF.

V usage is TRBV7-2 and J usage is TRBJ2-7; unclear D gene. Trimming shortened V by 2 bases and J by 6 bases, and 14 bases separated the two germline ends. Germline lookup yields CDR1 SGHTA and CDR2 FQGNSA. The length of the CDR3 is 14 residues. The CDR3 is CASSLRYYGAEQYF. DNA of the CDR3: TGTGCCAGCAGCTTAAGGTATTATGGAGCCGAGCAGTACTTC.

CDR3 sequence reads: CASSLELQGDTEAFF. The CDR3 bases are TGCGCCAGCAGCTTGGAATTACAGGGAGACACTGAAGCTTTCTTT. V and J are TRBV5-1 and TRBJ1-1, with D possibly matching TRBD1 (6 bases). The V end lost 0 bases, the J end lost 3 bases, and 12 bases lay between the germline ends. The germline gives CDR1 SGHRS, CDR2 YFSETQ. CDR3 length equals 15 residues.

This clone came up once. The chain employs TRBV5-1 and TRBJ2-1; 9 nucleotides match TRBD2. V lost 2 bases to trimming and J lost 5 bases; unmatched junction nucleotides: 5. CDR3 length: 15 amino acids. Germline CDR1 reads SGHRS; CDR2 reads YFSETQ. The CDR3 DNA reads TGCGCCAGCAGCTTAGGCGGGGGGGCCCACAATGAGCAGTTCTTC. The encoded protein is CASSLGGGAHNEQFF.

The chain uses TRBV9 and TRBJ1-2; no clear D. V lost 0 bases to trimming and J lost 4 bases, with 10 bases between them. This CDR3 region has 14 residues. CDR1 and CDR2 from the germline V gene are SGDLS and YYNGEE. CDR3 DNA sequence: TGTGCCAGCAGCGTAGAGGATTTGGGCTATGGCTACACCTTC. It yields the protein CASSVEDLGYGYTF.